The 28 T cell receptor beta chains below come from one sample, sequenced in a study of blood T cell repertoires in COVID-19. Sequenced by immunoSEQ multiplex PCR; TCRdb stores in-frame clones only, minus some. This repertoire shows under 150,000 clones, about 80% found once; its top ten account for just under 9%. The sequencing sample was made of peripheral blood. All receptors come from a woman of 80 years or more in a cohort sampled during active or convalescent COVID-19.

This rearrangement joins TRBV5-1 to TRBJ1-4, with 9 bases lining up with TRBD1. This CDR3 region has 17 residues. Germline-derived CDR1 and CDR2 are SGHRS and YFSETQ. Losses at the gene ends were 1 base for V and 2 bases for J; bases not matched to a gene: 6. This CDR3 is CASSLRGQGQTNEKLFF. The CDR3 DNA reads as TGCGCCAGCAGCTTGAGGGGACAGGGTCAGACTAATGAAAAACTGTTTTTT.

The gene calls are TRBV7-2 and TRBJ1-2, with a tentative D call TRBD1 (5 bases). Trimming cost V 5 bases and J 8 bases, with 24 bases left between them. CDR3 length: 16 amino acids. CDR1 SGHTA and CDR2 FQGNSA come from the germline V gene. The CDR3 sequence: CASSPEAFGGLRGYTF. Written as DNA, the CDR3 is TGTGCCAGCAGCCCAGAGGCGTTCGGGGGGTTGAGGGGCTACACCTTC. Using reference TRBV7-2 and TRBJ1-2 for the parts outside the CDR3, the full variable domain is GAGVSQSPSNKVTEKGKDVELRCDPISGHTALYWYRQSLGQGLEFLIYFQGNSAPDKSGLPSDRFSAERTGGSVSTLTIQRTQQEDSAVYLCASSPEAFGGLRGYTFGSGTRLTVV.

The V call is TRBV7-3, the J call TRBJ1-6; D remains unclear. The CDR3 spans 14 residues. V was trimmed by 5 bases and J by 5 bases, leaving 10 bases between them. In germline, CDR1 is SGHTA, CDR2 FQGTGA. Here the CDR3 reads CASSLLGHNSPLHF. Here the CDR3 DNA reads TGTGCCAGCAGCCTCCTGGGCCATAATTCACCCCTCCACTTT.

The rearrangement joins TRBV5-4 to TRBJ2-5; 9 nucleotides match TRBD2. Germline CDR1 is SGHNT and CDR2 is YYREEE (reference sequence). The CDR3 totals 17 residues. J was trimmed by 5 bases and V by 1 base; bases with no gene match: 12. CDR3 sequence (DNA): TGTGCCAGCAGCTTGCAAGGCGGGGGGGCCGGCTGGGAGACCCAGTACTTC. It encodes CASSLQGGGAGWETQYF.

The rearrangement joins TRBV7-9 to TRBJ2-7; the match to TRBD1 covers 7 bases. The trim removed 5 bases at V and 5 bases at J, leaving 9 bases unmatched. The length of the CDR3 is 14 residues. Germline V lookup: CDR1 SEHNR, CDR2 FQNEAQ (reference sequence). CDR3 DNA sequence: TGTGCCAGCAGCCCCCAGGGACAGCAGGACGAGCAGTACGTC. It codes for CASSPQGQQDEQYV.

This clone is a singleton in its sample. The genes are TRBV7-2 and TRBJ1-2; the D is unclear. This CDR3 spans 14 amino acids. Trimming cost V 5 bases and J 9 bases, with 19 bases left between them. Germline values: CDR1 SGHTA, CDR2 FQGNSA. CDR3 residues: CASSPVGGVSRYTF. The CDR3 nucleotides read TGTGCCAGCAGCCCGGTCGGCGGGGTGTCTCGCTACACCTTC. The full variable domain, its missing parts supplied by reference TRBV7-2 and TRBJ1-2, is GAGVSQSPSNKVTEKGKDVELRCDPISGHTALYWYRQSLGQGLEFLIYFQGNSAPDKSGLPSDRFSAERTGGSVSTLTIQRTQQEDSAVYLCASSPVGGVSRYTFGSGTRLTVV.

In this sample, this clone turned up a few times. The chain uses TRBV4-3 and TRBJ2-2, with 9 bases identical to TRBD1. This CDR3 is built from 18 residues. The germline CDR1 and CDR2 sequences are LGHNA and YSLEER. The V segment lost 2 bases and the J segment 1 base; nucleotides outside the gene matches: 8. In DNA form, the CDR3 reads TGCGCCAGCAGCCAAATTGGGACAGGGAGGGGGAACACCGGGGAGCTGTTTTTT. This translates into CASSQIGTGRGNTGELFF.

This chain links TRBV13 with TRBJ1-3; unclear D gene. The length of the CDR3 is 12 residues. The ends were cut back, 5 bases at V and 4 bases at J, with 6 bases in the middle. CDR1 is PRHDT and CDR2 is FYEKMQ in the germline V gene (reference sequence). CDR3 coding DNA: TGTGCCAGCAGCGCCCGGGGAAACACCATATATTTT. Amino acids: CASSARGNTIYF.

The chain combines TRBV14 with TRBJ1-2, with a possible D match to TRBD1 (6 bases). The length of the CDR3 is 13 residues. The V end lost 3 bases, the J end lost 7 bases, and 12 bases lay between the germline ends. Germline assignment: CDR1 SGHDN and CDR2 FVKESK. CDR3 sequence reads: CASSQGAISGYTF. In DNA, the CDR3 is TGTGCCAGCAGCCAGGGGGCCATCTCTGGCTACACCTTC.

The rearrangement uses TRBV24-1 and TRBJ1-2; 7 bases are shared with TRBD1. With 3 bases clipped from V and 8 bases from J, the junction kept 17 bases outside the gene matches. CDR1 is KGHDR, CDR2 SFDVKD, per germline. This CDR3 has 17 amino acids. This CDR3 is CATSDRENRGRQGGYTF. Written as DNA, the CDR3 is TGTGCCACCAGTGATAGGGAAAACAGGGGACGCCAGGGGGGCTACACCTTC.

This chain joins TRBV5-8 and TRBJ2-5; perhaps TRBD2 as D (5 bases). Germline-derived CDR1 and CDR2 are SGHTS and YDEGEE. Trimming cost V 3 bases and J 5 bases, with 14 bases left between them. The CDR3 has 14 amino acids. CDR3 amino acids: CASSYYPGGETQYF. The CDR3 DNA follows: TGTGCCAGCAGCTACTACCCAGGAGGCGAGACCCAGTACTTC. Full variable domain (outside the CDR3, taken from reference TRBV5-8 and TRBJ2-5): EAGVTQSPTHLIKTRGQQATLRCSPISGHTSVYWYQQALGLGLQFLLWYDEGEERNRGNFPPRFSGRQFPNYSSELNVNALELEDSALYLCASSYYPGGETQYFGPGTRLLVL.

The chain is built from TRBV18 and TRBJ1-1; D is possibly TRBD1 (5 bases). The length of the CDR3 is 17 residues. Germline lookup yields CDR1 KGHSH and CDR2 LQKENI. Trimming removed 1 base from V and 2 bases from J, with 17 bases in between. The chain's CDR3 is CASSPRAGTTRNTEAFF. Here the CDR3 DNA reads TGTGCCAGCTCACCACGGGCAGGGACTACCCGTAACACTGAAGCTTTCTTT.

V is TRBV2 and J is TRBJ2-1; 7 bases fit TRBD1. The CDR3 has 12 amino acids. Trimming took 8 bases from V and 6 from J; bases not matched to a gene: 4. Germline lookup yields CDR1 SNHLY and CDR2 FYNNEI. As DNA, the CDR3 is TGTGCCAGCGGGGGACAGCTCAATGAGCAGTTCTTC. Translated: CASGGQLNEQFF. Using reference TRBV2 and TRBJ2-1 for the parts outside the CDR3, the full variable domain is EPEVTQTPSHQVTQMGQEVILRCVPISNHLYFYWYRQILGQKVEFLVSFYNNEISEKSEIFDDQFSVERPDGSNFTLKIRSTKLEDSAMYFCASGGQLNEQFFGPGTRLTVL.

This chain links TRBV7-2 with TRBJ2-2; 7 bases are a match to TRBD2. Germline V gene data show CDR1 as SGHTA and CDR2 as FQGNSA. The CDR3 extends over 17 amino acids. J gave up 4 bases and V 2 bases, and 10 bases lay outside the gene matches. CDR3 sequence reads: CASSLSSLAGSTGELFF. The CDR3 bases are TGTGCCAGCAGCTTATCGTCTTTAGCGGGTTCCACCGGGGAGCTGTTTTTT.

The chain couples TRBV6-5 to TRBJ2-2; 9 nucleotides line up with TRBD1. The junction had 9 bases not matched to a gene; V was cut back by 6 bases and J by 7 bases. This CDR3 has 15 residues. Germline CDR1 MNHEY, CDR2 SVGAGI. The chain's CDR3 is CASRTGQGSGGELFF. As DNA, the CDR3 is TGTGCCAGCAGAACGGGACAGGGAAGTGGCGGGGAGCTGTTTTTT.

The rearrangement links TRBV7-2 to TRBJ2-1, with D uncertain. Germline V lookup: CDR1 SGHTA, CDR2 FQGNSA. This CDR3 contains 15 residues. V shed 0 bases and J shed 8 bases, with 14 bases lying between them. The CDR3 region has the DNA TGTGCCAGCAGCTTAGCTCTTGGCGGTGTGGATGAGCAGTTCTTC. Protein: CASSLALGGVDEQFF. The complete variable domain, with remaining parts taken from reference TRBV7-2 and TRBJ2-1, reads GAGVSQSPSNKVTEKGKDVELRCDPISGHTALYWYRQSLGQGLEFLIYFQGNSAPDKSGLPSDRFSAERTGGSVSTLTIQRTQQEDSAVYLCASSLALGGVDEQFFGPGTRLTVL.

This chain uses TRBV7-2 with TRBJ1-1; perhaps TRBD1 as D (6 bases). Germline assignment: CDR1 SGHTA and CDR2 FQGNSA. Trimming removed 5 bases at V and 4 bases at J, with 14 bases between. CDR3 size: 14 residues. The CDR3 bases are TGTGCCAGCAGCGTCTACAGGGTTGGCACTGAAGCTTTCTTT. This encodes CASSVYRVGTEAFF.

The rearrangement links TRBV5-1 to TRBJ2-2, with D maybe TRBD2 (6 bases). CDR1 and CDR2 from the germline V gene are SGHRS and YFSETQ. CDR3 length: 17 amino acids. The V end was cut by 8 bases, the J end by 8 bases, with 28 bases between. The CDR3 region has the DNA TGCGCCAGTGCCGGCGGGACTCAATTAACTGCCGGGGGGGAGCTGTTTTTT. Amino acid sequence: CASAGGTQLTAGGELFF.

This chain uses TRBV10-3 with TRBJ1-3; tentative D call: TRBD1 (6 bases). Trimming cost V 0 bases and J 5 bases, with 17 bases left between them. This CDR3 is built from 17 residues. CDR1 and CDR2 (germline): ENHRY, SYGVKD. The CDR3 loop is CAISESSGTLARNTIYF. CDR3 in DNA: TGTGCCATCAGTGAGTCGTCTGGGACATTGGCGAGAAACACCATATATTTT.

The J gene is TRBJ2-7, the V gene TRBV2, with D possibly matching TRBD1 (5 bases). The CDR3 has 12 amino acids. Deletions cut 7 bases from V and 6 bases from J, with 13 bases between. Germline values: CDR1 SNHLY, CDR2 FYNNEI. The CDR3 is CASTLTGVEQYF. For the CDR3, the DNA is TGTGCCAGCACTTTAACAGGTGTCGAGCAGTACTTC. Using reference TRBV2 and TRBJ2-7 for the parts outside the CDR3, the full variable domain is EPEVTQTPSHQVTQMGQEVILRCVPISNHLYFYWYRQILGQKVEFLVSFYNNEISEKSEIFDDQFSVERPDGSNFTLKIRSTKLEDSAMYFCASTLTGVEQYFGPGTRLTVT.

The J gene is TRBJ1-1, the V gene TRBV5-3; D possibly corresponds to TRBD1 (6 bases). TRBV5-3 is sorted into the ORF group, with uncertain function. V lost 3 bases and J 1 base, leaving 10 bases between the germline ends. The CDR3 has 14 residues. The DNA for the CDR3 is TGTGCCAGAAGCTCAGGGGAAAGGAACACTGAAGCTTTCTTT. This sequence encodes CARSSGERNTEAFF.

This sequence joins TRBV7-2 and TRBJ1-1; D is uncertain. The V end lost 1 base, the J end lost 5 bases, and 8 bases lay between the germline ends. This CDR3 is 13 amino acids long. CDR1 is SGHTA and CDR2 is FQGNSA in the germline V gene. The CDR3 nucleotides are TGTGCCAGCAGCTTAGGAGTCGCGACTGAAGCTTTCTTT. Encoded protein: CASSLGVATEAFF.

This clone showed up just a few times. V gene TRBV6-2 or TRBV6-3 combines with J gene TRBJ2-7, with D tentatively TRBD1 (6 bases). Trimming took off 5 bases at V and 2 bases at J, with 10 bases between the two ends. CDR3 size: 13 residues. The V gene's germline CDR1 is MNHEY and CDR2 SVGEGT. CDR3 region: CASSRGNPYEQYV. CDR3 DNA sequence: TGTGCCAGCAGTAGGGGGAACCCCTACGAGCAGTACGTC.

The chain employs TRBV6-1 and TRBJ1-2, with TRBD1 identical over 9 bases. Germline V gene data show CDR1 as MNHNS and CDR2 as SASEGT. The CDR3 runs 17 residues. V was pared by 6 bases and J by 4 bases, with 15 bases of the junction left unmatched. CDR3 sequence: CASRERSRQGVGYGYTF. The DNA of the CDR3 is TGTGCCAGCAGGGAAAGATCTAGACAGGGGGTGGGCTATGGCTACACCTTC.

This chain connects TRBV4-1 to TRBJ1-3; D is unresolved. The CDR3 has 19 amino acids. V dropped 4 bases and J dropped 0 bases, with 22 bases sitting between them. Germline lookup yields CDR1 MGHRA and CDR2 YSYEKL. CDR3 in amino acids: CASSRKSGVGVNSGNTIYF. The CDR3 region has the DNA TGCGCCAGCAGCCGAAAATCTGGCGTCGGGGTAAACTCTGGAAACACCATATATTTT.

The V and J genes are TRBV7-9 and TRBJ2-1, with D tentatively TRBD2 (5 bases). Trimming left V 5 bases short and J 11 bases short, with 13 bases between. This CDR3 spans 12 amino acids. CDR1 is SEHNR and CDR2 is FQNEAQ in the germline V gene (reference sequence). CDR3 nucleotide sequence: TGTGCCAGCAGCCCCCAAACTAGTAAGCAGTTCTTC. Its protein is CASSPQTSKQFF.

The chain employs TRBV18 and TRBJ1-6; 7 bases line up with TRBD1. This CDR3 contains 16 residues. The germline CDR1 and CDR2 sequences are KGHSH and LQKENI. V gave up 6 bases and J gave up 8 bases; unmatched junction bases: 13. The chain's CDR3 is CASSNIGPGGDSPLHF. DNA of the CDR3: TGTGCCAGCTCTAACATAGGCCCAGGGGGTGATTCACCCCTCCACTTT. Using reference TRBV18 and TRBJ1-6 for the parts outside the CDR3, the full variable domain is NAGVMQNPRHLVRRRGQEARLRCSPMKGHSHVYWYRQLPEEGLKFMVYLQKENIIDESGMPKERFSAEFPKEGPSILRIQQVVRGDSAAYFCASSNIGPGGDSPLHFGNGTRLTVT.

This clone is a singleton in its sample. The chain combines TRBV3-1 (or the pseudogene TRBV3-2) with TRBJ1-3; 8 bases are a match to TRBD1. The CDR3 runs 18 residues. Germline CDR1 is LGHDT and CDR2 is YNNKEL (reference sequence). The V gene end was trimmed by 3 bases and the J gene end by 1 base; junction bases not matched to a gene: 11. The CDR3 DNA sequence: TGTGCCAGCAGCCAGGGTGGGGCCAGGGGGCTATCTGGAAACACCATATATTTT. Translating it yields CASSQGGARGLSGNTIYF.